The 20 T cell receptor beta chains in this list originate from one sample, sequenced in a study of post-analysis software for immune sequencing data (dated by TCRdb to the mid-2010s). Study-wide conclusions, independent of this receptor: Significantly higher frequencies in patients than in controls were found for roughly 5 TRBV segments, including TRBV5-6, TRBV5-1 and TRBV20-1.

No antigen has been assigned to these receptors. Libraries came from PCR. Sequencing instrument: Illumina HiSeq 2500. Unique molecular identifiers were incorporated into TCR beta cDNA libraries to reduce PCR and sequencing biases. TCRdb handled the public reads itself, with Q25 trimming in fastp and clone calling in MiXCR, and kept productive beta chains. One record per CDR3 amino acid sequence lists the most common genes and DNA. This sample comprises some 690,000 distinct CDR3 sequences, approximately 60% of them detected only once. Around 11% of the sample rests with the top ten. Sequenced sample: blood. The receptors come from a girl aged 2 to 10 with multiple sclerosis.

V usage is TRBV4-2 and J usage is TRBJ1-1; no clear D. The length of the CDR3 is 15 residues. V was shortened by 0 bases and J by 4 bases, with 12 bases between the two germline ends. Germline CDR1 and CDR2: LGHNA and YNFKEQ. The CDR3 nucleotides read TGTGCCAGCAGCCAAGAGTCCCTGGTGAGCACTGAAGCTTTCTTT. Amino acid sequence: CASSQESLVSTEAFF.

This clonotype was seen more than once but under ten times. The gene calls are TRBV3-1 and TRBJ2-3, with 9 bases lining up with TRBD2. Germline values: CDR1 LGHDT, CDR2 YNNKEL (reference sequence). Trimming cost V 6 bases and J 4 bases; bases outside gene matches: 5. The CDR3 extends over 14 amino acids. CDR3 sequence: CASRMSGRSDTQYF. CDR3 nucleotide sequence: TGTGCCAGCAGGATGAGCGGGAGGTCAGATACGCAGTATTTT.

This chain joins TRBV5-5 and TRBJ1-2; TRBD1 might be the D (5 bases). Trimming removed 3 bases from V and 3 bases from J, with 15 bases in between. The CDR3 is 15 residues long. Germline V gene lookup returns CDR1 SGHKS and CDR2 YYEKEE (reference sequence). The CDR3 nucleotides are TGTGCCAGCAGCTCGAAGGGACTTCGGGACTATGGCTACACCTTC. Translation gives CASSSKGLRDYGYTF.

In DNA form, the CDR3 reads TGTGCCAGCAGTGAAGGGACAGGGATCTGGGAGCAGTTCTTC. It encodes CASSEGTGIWEQFF. The J gene is TRBJ2-1, the V gene TRBV2, with 8 bases fitting TRBD1. In germline, CDR1 is SNHLY, CDR2 FYNNEI. The trim removed 1 base at V and 10 bases at J, leaving 6 bases unmatched. CDR3 size: 14 residues. Drawing the rest from reference TRBV2 and TRBJ2-1, the complete variable domain is EPEVTQTPSHQVTQMGQEVILRCVPISNHLYFYWYRQILGQKVEFLVSFYNNEISEKSEIFDDQFSVERPDGSNFTLKIRSTKLEDSAMYFCASSEGTGIWEQFFGPGTRLTVL.

V usage is TRBV9 and J usage is TRBJ2-4; D perhaps matches TRBD1 (5 bases). Germline values: CDR1 SGDLS, CDR2 YYNGEE. The CDR3 covers 18 residues. Trimming removed 1 base at V and 0 bases at J, with 17 bases between. CDR3 sequence (DNA): TGTGCCAGCAGCGTATCGACGGAGACAGTTCTAGCCAAAAACATTCAGTACTTC. Protein sequence: CASSVSTETVLAKNIQYF.

The V gene is TRBV7-6, the J gene TRBJ1-2; D remains unclear. Germline values: CDR1 SGHVS, CDR2 FNYEAQ. The CDR3 length is 15 residues. Deletions cut 2 bases from V and 3 bases from J, with 13 bases between. The CDR3 DNA is TGTGCCAGCAGCTTACTCAGCCGTCAGGACTATGGCTACACCTTC. Encoded protein: CASSLLSRQDYGYTF.

V gene TRBV14 combines with J gene TRBJ2-5; 8 bases line up with TRBD1. Germline CDR1 reads SGHDN; CDR2 reads FVKESK. There are 19 residues in the CDR3. After removal of 1 base from V and 2 bases from J, the junction contained 15 bases not matched to a gene. The CDR3 DNA follows: TGTGCCAGCAGCCAAGCAAGCGCAGACAGGGGATGGGATCAAGAGACCCAGTACTTC. As protein: CASSQASADRGWDQETQYF. The full variable domain, with the rest looked up from reference TRBV14 and TRBJ2-5, is EAGVTQFPSHSVIEKGQTVTLRCDPISGHDNLYWYRRVMGKEIKFLLHFVKESKQDESGMPNNRFLAERTGGTYSTLKVQPAELEDSGVYFCASSQASADRGWDQETQYFGPGTRLLVL.

The chain uses TRBV6-5 and TRBJ2-3; a weak D match, TRBD1 (6 bases). Trimming took 10 bases from V and 6 from J, leaving 17 bases between them. Germline V gene sequence: CDR1 MNHEY, CDR2 SVGAGI. CDR3 length: 13 residues. The DNA of the CDR3 is TGTGCCACTAACTCCAACCAGGGGGATACGCAGTATTTT. This translates into CATNSNQGDTQYF.

The V gene is TRBV9, the J gene TRBJ2-1; TRBD1 aligns across 10 bases. This CDR3 is 15 amino acids long. Germline V gene data show CDR1 as SGDLS and CDR2 as YYNGEE. V was clipped by 6 bases and J by 9 bases; unmatched bases: 12. The CDR3 loop is CASTKTGGFGGEQFF. The CDR3 region has the DNA TGTGCCAGCACTAAGACAGGGGGCTTTGGTGGTGAGCAGTTCTTC.

DNA for the CDR3: TGTGCCAGCAGTTGGGCAGGAGGCGAGCAGTACTTC. Its protein product is CASSWAGGEQYF. V usage is TRBV2 and J usage is TRBJ2-5; tentatively, D is TRBD2 (5 bases). The DNA end is a closer match to TRBJ2-7, so the J assignment may be wrong. CDR3 length: 12 amino acids. Germline V gives CDR1 SNHLY, CDR2 FYNNEI.

The chain uses TRBV24-1 and TRBJ2-3, with 9 bases that match TRBD1. The J segment lost 4 bases and the V segment lost 5 bases, leaving 6 bases of the junction unmatched. Germline CDR1 and CDR2: KGHDR and SFDVKD. CDR3 length equals 15 residues. The chain's CDR3 is CATSAPGTGPDTQYF. For the CDR3, the DNA is TGTGCCACCAGTGCCCCCGGGACAGGGCCAGATACGCAGTATTTT.

The CDR3 reads CASSLTLQGNTGELFF. CDR3 sequence (DNA): TGCGCCAGCAGCTTAACCCTCCAGGGGAACACCGGGGAGCTGTTTTTT. V and J are TRBV5-1 and TRBJ2-2; a weak D match, TRBD1 (5 bases). The CDR3 has 16 amino acids. V was trimmed by 2 bases and J by 1 base, leaving 12 bases between them. CDR1 and CDR2 from the germline V gene are SGHRS and YFSETQ.

The chain links TRBV24-1 to TRBJ2-2, with 10 bases lining up with TRBD1. Trimming cost V 4 bases and J 4 bases; bases outside gene matches: 2. CDR3 length: 15 amino acids. CDR1 is KGHDR and CDR2 is SFDVKD in the germline V gene. CDR3 nucleotides: TGTGCCACCAGTGACTGGACAGGGGGCACCGGGGAGCTGTTTTTT. Amino acid sequence: CATSDWTGGTGELFF.

To note about this clonotype: An end of the junction differs from the germline gene, which may be a read error. The chain couples TRBV3-1 to TRBJ2-1, with D unclear. This CDR3 is built from 12 residues. Per the germline V gene, CDR1 is LGHDT and CDR2 is YNNKEL (reference sequence). CDR3 in DNA: TGTGCCAGCGGCCAAGAGCGCCGGGAGCAGTTCTTC. It translates to CASGQERREQFF.

This chain links TRBV6-9 with TRBJ1-2, with a tentative D call TRBD1 (5 bases). The CDR3 consists of 11 residues. Germline lookup yields CDR1 MNHGY and CDR2 SVAAGI. Between the trimmed V and J ends, which lost 11 bases and 5 bases, there was a span of 12 bases. The DNA for the CDR3 is TGTGCCTCCGAAGGGGCTTATGGCTACACCTTC. Its protein is CASEGAYGYTF.

With respect to this clonotype: One end of the junction does not line up with germline, which may come from a read error. This chain connects TRBV12-3 or TRBV12-4 to TRBJ2-1; D is unresolved. The CDR3 totals 8 residues. The CDR3 nucleotides read TGCAACGACAATGAGCAGTTCTTC. Translated, it gives CNDNEQFF.

V usage is TRBV3-1 and J usage is TRBJ2-3; TRBD2 matches 8 bases. Germline V gives CDR1 LGHDT, CDR2 YNNKEL (reference sequence). The CDR3 is made up of 18 amino acids. V lost 1 base and J lost 2; bases outside the gene matches: 11. CDR3 nucleotides: TGTGCCAGCAGCCAAGCGGCCCCGGGACTAGGTGACACAGATACGCAGTATTTT. Encoded protein: CASSQAAPGLGDTDTQYF.

This chain uses TRBV6-2 or TRBV6-3 with TRBJ1-2; the match to TRBD1 covers 7 bases. V shed 5 bases, J shed 6 bases, and the junction held 6 bases outside the gene matches. The CDR3 is 13 residues long. Germline assignment: CDR1 MNHEY and CDR2 SVGEGT. This CDR3 reads CASSPTGRHGYTF. The CDR3 DNA reads as TGTGCCAGCAGTCCGACAGGGAGGCATGGCTACACCTTC.

The J gene is TRBJ1-1, the V gene TRBV5-1; no clear D. This CDR3 spans 15 amino acids. V was trimmed by 4 bases and J by 0 bases, leaving 13 bases between them. Per the germline V gene, CDR1 is SGHRS and CDR2 is YFSETQ. In DNA, the CDR3 is TGCGCCAGCAGCCCGGACGGATCTATGAACACTGAAGCTTTCTTT. Translated, it gives CASSPDGSMNTEAFF.

The rearrangement uses TRBV12-3 or TRBV12-4 and TRBJ1-5, with TRBD1 matching over 7 bases. The CDR3 runs 16 residues. With 3 bases clipped from V and 3 bases from J, the junction kept 8 bases outside the gene matches. The CDR3 protein is CASSLGMTGNNQPQHF. The DNA of the CDR3 is TGTGCCAGCAGTTTGGGGATGACAGGGAACAATCAGCCCCAGCATTTT.